This is a list of T cell receptor beta chains from one sample in a study of shared clonotypes between healthy human individuals. Clones were read by immunoSEQ multiplex PCR, and TCRdb kept only the in-frame ones, dropping some. The data show millions of clones, around 95% seen once. The sequenced material came from naive CD4+ T cells sorted from blood. All receptors come from a man younger than 35 in good health. CDR3s include the opening cysteine and the closing phenylalanine or tryptophan.

TRBV11-2	CASRRGLSVDTQYF
TRBV5-1	CASSSTRQETQYF
TRBV19	CASSIRDRAGSPLHF
TRBV7-8	CASSFNRVGETQYF
TRBV5-1	CASSLGGTQGRTEAFF
TRBV15	CATSRVDSDNQPQHF
TRBV28	CASSPEGNGYTF
TRBV6-5	CASSYSLAGGETQYF
TRBV4-1	CASSSWTGSHEQYF
TRBV10-3	CAISESEGLVTDTQYF
TRBV2	CASGSETQYF